One sample yielded the 3 T cell receptor beta chains listed below, sequenced in a study of CD4 and CD8 cells across lung adenocarcinoma regions (dated by TCRdb to 2016 to 2019). The library relied on PCR. The sequencing machine was a HiSeq X Ten. TCRdb took the public reads, trimmed them with fastp at Q25, ran MiXCR for clone calling and kept in-frame beta chains. Identical CDR3 proteins give one entry, which carries the most common genes and DNA. Recorded for this sample are more than 9,500 distinct CDR3 sequences; around half of them occurred a single time. The top ten constitute roughly 27% of the sample. The sample consisted of CD8+ T cells from the margin of a lung tumor. The cell subset or site label for this specimen denotes: tumor margin region. All receptors come from a female donor with lung adenocarcinoma. The CD4 and CD8 labels of this study may be unreliable.

The V call is TRBV12-3 or TRBV12-4, the J call TRBJ2-3; 8 nucleotides agree with TRBD1. The V gene end was trimmed by 3 bases and the J gene end by 1 base; junction bases not matched to a gene: 3. The CDR3 is 15 residues long. The CDR3: CASSLETGGTDTQYF. CDR3 sequence (DNA): TGTGCCAGCAGTTTGGAGACAGGGGGCACAGATACGCAGTATTTT.

This clonotype was found a few times. The CDR3 bases are TGTGCCAGCAGCTTAGGGACTAGCACCTACAATGAGCAGTACTTC. This translates into CASSLGTSTYNEQYF. The chain employs TRBV7-2 and TRBJ2-1, with 8 bases fitting TRBD2. The DNA end is more similar to TRBJ2-7, so the J call may be wrong. Germline V CDR1 and CDR2: SGHTA, FQGNSA. The CDR3 length is 15 residues.

V and J are TRBV6-1 and TRBJ1-6; D uncertain. Germline CDR1 reads MNHNS; CDR2 reads SASEGT. Between the trimmed V and J ends, which lost 5 bases and 14 bases, there was a span of 13 bases. This CDR3 contains 12 residues. CDR3 DNA sequence: TGTGCCAGCAGTCCCAGCCAGGCTACCCTCCACTTT. It is translated as CASSPSQATLHF.